This entry lists 27 T cell receptor beta chains sequenced from one sample in a study of regulatory T cells in long-lasting Graves disease (dated by TCRdb to the early 2020s). In the paper's terms, the time point label means: newly diagnosed GD, antithyroid drugs for less than 3 months. For both TCR sequencing and RNA sequencing, RNA was extracted from PBMCs in TRIzol. The receptor library was made with multiplex PCR. Reads for this sample came from an Illumina HiSeq 4000. To build TCR beta libraries, CDR3 regions were amplified by Arm-PCR using iRepertoire HTBI primers. Starting from the raw public reads, TCRdb applied fastp trimming at Q25, assembled clones with MiXCR and retained in-frame beta chains. Under each unique CDR3 protein, matching rows form one entry showing the most common genes and DNA. Recorded for this sample are more than 300,000 distinct CDR3 sequences; around 15% of them occurred a single time. 22% of the sample goes to the ten largest clones.

This specimen consisted of peripheral blood mononuclear cells (PBMCs), obtained at new diagnosis, from a patient treated with antithyroid drugs. The receptors derive from a female donor with Graves disease.

This clonotype was seen ten or more times. The chain carries TRBV12-5 and TRBJ2-3; D is unclear. This CDR3 contains 16 residues. Germline values: CDR1 LGHNT, CDR2 FRNRAP. V dropped 3 bases and J dropped 0 bases, with 13 bases sitting between them. CDR3 region: CASGLRLVGSTDTQYF. The CDR3 bases are TGTGCTAGTGGTTTACGTCTGGTGGGGAGCACAGATACGCAGTATTTT.

The chain combines TRBV6-1 with TRBJ2-1; 8 positions agree with TRBD2. CDR3 length equals 16 residues. Unmatched junction bases numbered 7, after V lost 6 bases and J lost 0 bases. Germline CDR1 and CDR2: MNHNS and SASEGT. CDR3 nucleotides: TGTGCCAGCAGCCTAACGCTAGCGGGCTCCTACAATGAGCAGTTCTTC. As protein: CASSLTLAGSYNEQFF.

Comment on this clonotype: At one of its ends the junction is not consistent with the germline gene, which may arise from a read error. This chain joins TRBV5-1 and TRBJ1-1; tentatively, D is TRBD1 (6 bases). This CDR3 has 13 residues. Germline lookup yields CDR1 SGHRS and CDR2 YFSETQ. CDR3 sequence: CASSLLGGTETFF. The CDR3 DNA reads TGTGCCAGCAGCTTGTTGGGGGGCACTGAAACCTTCTTT.

CDR3: CASSVVGRTNTGELFF. CDR3 coding DNA: TGTGCCAGCAGCGTAGTTGGGAGAACGAACACCGGGGAGCTGTTTTTT. The chain employs TRBV9 and TRBJ2-2, with D possibly TRBD2 on 5 matching bases. CDR1 and CDR2 (germline): SGDLS, YYNGEE. Trimming pared 0 bases from V and 0 bases from J, leaving 9 bases between. The CDR3 has 16 residues.

This clonotype has a count of ten or more. The CDR3 reads CASRRQVFHYGYTF. In DNA form, the CDR3 reads TGTGCCAGCAGGAGACAGGTCTTTCACTATGGCTACACCTTC. J is TRBJ1-2 and V is TRBV28, with D perhaps matching TRBD1 (6 bases). The germline V gene encodes CDR1 MDHEN and CDR2 SYDVKM. V was cut by 6 bases and J by 3 bases, with 14 bases left in between. The CDR3 sequence is 14 residues long.

This clonotype was picked up many times. This rearrangement joins TRBV7-9 to TRBJ1-3; 8 bases map to TRBD1. The CDR3 covers 16 residues. V shed 2 bases, J shed 1 base, and the junction held 4 bases outside the gene matches. The germline gives CDR1 SEHNR, CDR2 FQNEAQ (reference sequence). The CDR3 here is CASSLSGGASGNTIYF. The CDR3 DNA reads TGTGCCAGCAGCTTATCAGGGGGCGCTTCTGGAAACACCATATATTTT.

This clonotype has ten or more counts. The V and J genes are TRBV5-1 and TRBJ2-7; the D gene is possibly TRBD1 (6 bases). Per germline, CDR1 SGHRS and CDR2 YFSETQ. Deletions cut 3 bases from V and 2 bases from J, with 30 bases between. This CDR3 is 20 amino acids long. In DNA form, the CDR3 reads TGCGCCAGCAGCTGGAAGCCGGTGACGGGTACAGGGCGTTTCCCCTACGAGCAGTACTTC. This gives the protein CASSWKPVTGTGRFPYEQYF.

This clonotype turned up a few times. The genes are TRBV7-2 and TRBJ2-7, with 13 bases that match TRBD2. V shed 1 base and J 1 base; nucleotides not matched to a gene: 1. The V gene's germline CDR1 is SGHTA and CDR2 FQGNSA. This CDR3 is built from 16 residues. The CDR3 bases are TGTGCCAGCAGCTTAGGGACTAGCGGGGGTTCCTACGAGCAGTACTTC. Residues: CASSLGTSGGSYEQYF.

In this sample, this clonotype turned up many times. The V call is TRBV7-6, the J call TRBJ1-6; 7 positions match TRBD1. Germline V gives CDR1 SGHVS, CDR2 FNYEAQ. The length of the CDR3 is 16 residues. Trimming cost V 5 bases and J 2 bases; bases outside gene matches: 6. CDR3 coding DNA: TGTGCCAGCAGCCCGGGGACAGATCCCTATAATTCACCCCTCCACTTT. The encoded protein is CASSPGTDPYNSPLHF.

This clonotype was recorded many times. The chain is built from TRBV6-5 and TRBJ1-6, with a weak D call TRBD1 (5 bases). Germline V lookup: CDR1 MNHEY, CDR2 SVGAGI. The V end was cut by 6 bases, the J end by 7 bases, with 10 bases between. The CDR3 runs to 13 residues. The CDR3 DNA reads TGTGCCAGCAGATACCGGGGGAATTCACCCCTCCACTTT. It encodes CASRYRGNSPLHF.

This sequence joins TRBV14 and TRBJ2-4; D gene uncertain. Trimming took off 2 bases at V and 10 bases at J, with 6 bases between the two ends. The CDR3 spans 11 residues. Germline V gene sequence: CDR1 SGHDN, CDR2 FVKESK. Here the CDR3 DNA reads TGTGCCAGCAGCCAATCGGAGATTCAGTACTTC. Its translation is CASSQSEIQYF.

This clonotype was counted a few times. CDR3 sequence (DNA): TGTGCCAGCATAGGGTTAGGGCCAACTTTATACTCCACAGATACGCAGTATTTT. Encoded protein: CASIGLGPTLYSTDTQYF. The rearrangement links TRBV6-9 to TRBJ2-3, with unresolved D. The CDR3 length is 18 residues. Trimming stripped 7 bases from V and 2 bases from J, with 25 bases between. Germline V gene lookup returns CDR1 MNHGY and CDR2 SVAAGI.

Remarks on this clonotype: This clone may be a read error of a much larger clone one base away. The chain recombines TRBV7-9 with TRBJ2-5, with 9 positions matching TRBD1. The CDR3 is made up of 15 amino acids. The germline gives CDR1 SEHNR, CDR2 FQNEAQ (reference sequence). V shed 4 bases, J shed 11 bases, and the junction held 14 bases outside the gene matches. CDR3 nucleotides: TGTGCCAGCAGCTCCCTTCGACAGGGGGGGGATGAGCAGTACTTC. Its translation: CASSSLRQGGDEQYF.

This clonotype was seen many times. This chain connects TRBV7-2 to TRBJ1-1, with unresolved D. V was cut by 5 bases and J by 1 base, with 14 bases left in between. CDR1 is SGHTA, CDR2 FQGNSA, per germline. This CDR3 is built from 15 residues. CDR3 residues: CASSPSSWRNTEAFF. In DNA, the CDR3 is TGTGCCAGCAGCCCATCCTCTTGGAGGAACACTGAAGCTTTCTTT.

This clonotype was seen only a few times. The J gene is TRBJ2-7, the V gene TRBV6-1; a weak D match, TRBD1 (6 bases). CDR3 size: 13 residues. The V end was cut by 9 bases, the J end by 3 bases, with 15 bases between. The germline V gene encodes CDR1 MNHNS and CDR2 SASEGT. This CDR3 is CASSGTRFYEQYF. The CDR3 DNA reads TGTGCCAGTTCCGGGACAAGGTTCTACGAGCAGTACTTC.

This chain joins TRBV9 and TRBJ2-1, with D maybe TRBD2 (5 bases). Looked up from germline, CDR1 is SGDLS and CDR2 is YYNGEE. The CDR3 has 17 amino acids. V was pared by 4 bases and J by 3 bases, with 20 bases between. The CDR3 nucleotides are TGTGCCAGCAGCCCGAGCGGCGGACCATGGGTCTACAATGAGCAGTTCTTC. Its translation: CASSPSGGPWVYNEQFF.

This clonotype has only a few counts. CDR3 DNA: TGCAGCGCGAAACAGGGTACGACCGCTGAAGCTTTCTTT. Amino acids: CSAKQGTTAEAFF. The chain has TRBV29-1 and TRBJ1-1; TRBD1 is a possible D gene (6 bases). Trimming stripped 7 bases from V and 6 bases from J, with 18 bases between. Per the germline V gene, CDR1 is SQVTM and CDR2 is ANQGSEA. This CDR3 region has 13 residues.

This clonotype was seen a handful of times. The CDR3 spells CASSEYGTGSSPLHF. The DNA of the CDR3 is TGTGCCAGCAGTGAATATGGGACAGGGAGTTCACCCCTCCACTTT. J is TRBJ1-6 and V is TRBV25-1; 9 nucleotides line up with TRBD1. Germline loops: CDR1 MGHDK, CDR2 SYGVNS. Trimming cost V 0 bases and J 9 bases; bases outside gene matches: 3. The length of the CDR3 is 15 residues.

This chain connects TRBV7-2 to TRBJ2-1, with 9 bases that match TRBD1. V dropped 5 bases and J dropped 7; count of bases not matched to a gene: 9. Germline V gene sequence: CDR1 SGHTA, CDR2 FQGNSA. This CDR3 has 15 residues. This chain's CDR3 is CASSPTRDRVNEQFF. As DNA, the CDR3 is TGTGCCAGCAGCCCGACCCGGGACAGGGTTAATGAGCAGTTCTTC.

The chain combines TRBV19 with TRBJ1-1; D might be TRBD1 (5 bases). The length of the CDR3 is 12 residues. V was trimmed by 6 bases and J by 8 bases, leaving 13 bases between them. In germline, CDR1 is LNHDA, CDR2 SQIVND (reference sequence). The CDR3 DNA sequence: TGTGCCAGTAGCCAAACGCGGGGGGAAGCTTTCTTT. Protein product: CASSQTRGEAFF.

This clonotype was seen a few times. The J gene is TRBJ2-3, the V gene TRBV29-1; the D gene is possibly TRBD2 (6 bases). Per germline, CDR1 SQVTM and CDR2 ANQGSEA. The CDR3 contains 14 residues. V was pared by 6 bases and J by 2 bases, with 15 bases between. The CDR3 sequence: CSVPYGGTTDTQYF. CDR3 sequence (DNA): TGCAGCGTCCCATACGGCGGGACCACAGATACGCAGTATTTT.

In its sample, this clonotype was seen many times. The rearrangement uses TRBV12-3 or TRBV12-4 and TRBJ1-1; D gene unclear. The germline V and J ends were trimmed by 6 bases and 1 base, with 12 bases remaining between them. This CDR3 region has 14 residues. The CDR3 here is CASRLQDTNTEAFF. Written as DNA, the CDR3 is TGTGCCAGCAGGCTCCAGGATACGAACACTGAAGCTTTCTTT.

The chain links TRBV29-1 to TRBJ2-7, with TRBD2 as a possible D gene (6 bases). This CDR3 region has 11 residues. The germline V gene has CDR1 SQVTM and CDR2 ANQGSEA. With 5 bases removed from V and 3 bases from J, the gap between germline ends came to 8 bases. The CDR3 here is CSVFGGYEQYF. The DNA of the CDR3 is TGCAGCGTTTTCGGGGGCTACGAGCAGTACTTC.

This clonotype was detected a few times. CDR3 bases: TGTGCCAGCAGTCGCGGCGGGGCGCCCTACGAGCAGTACTTC. Translation: CASSRGGAPYEQYF. The chain is built from TRBV7-2 and TRBJ2-7; possible D gene TRBD2, 6 bases. With 6 bases removed from V and 2 bases from J, the gap between germline ends came to 14 bases. Germline V gene sequence: CDR1 SGHTA, CDR2 FQGNSA. The CDR3 has 14 residues.

In its sample, this clonotype was seen many times. J is TRBJ2-7 and V is TRBV9, with 7 positions matching TRBD2. The V segment lost 0 bases and the J segment 1 base; nucleotides outside the gene matches: 7. The germline gives CDR1 SGDLS, CDR2 YYNGEE. This CDR3 has 16 amino acids. CDR3 DNA sequence: TGTGCCAGCAGCGTAGGCACCAGCGGGGCTTCCTACGAGCAGTACTTC. It translates to CASSVGTSGASYEQYF.

In this sample, this clonotype turned up many times. The chain carries TRBV3-1 and TRBJ1-1; unclear D gene. Trimming cost V 4 bases and J 0 bases, with 6 bases left between them. The germline V gene has CDR1 LGHDT and CDR2 YNNKEL (reference sequence). CDR3 length: 13 amino acids. The CDR3 spells CASSPYLNTEAFF. CDR3 DNA: TGTGCCAGCAGCCCCTATTTGAACACTGAAGCTTTCTTT.

This clonotype was found many times. The rearrangement links TRBV7-2 to TRBJ1-5; 9 bases are shared with TRBD1. V trimming: 4 bases; J trimming: 3 bases; junction bases outside the gene matches: 4. The CDR3 is made up of 15 amino acids. Germline-derived CDR1 and CDR2 are SGHTA and FQGNSA. Here the CDR3 reads CASSSGTGNNQPQHF. CDR3 DNA sequence: TGTGCCAGCAGCTCGGGGACAGGGAACAATCAGCCCCAGCATTTT.